The 14 T cell receptor beta chains reported below all come from one sample, sequenced in a study of OX40 agonist ivuxolimab in advanced cancers. Repertoires were generated with immunoSEQ multiplex PCR, while TCRdb's copy carries only in-frame clones and drops some. Of about 17,000 clones in the sample, about 89% were seen once. This sample comprised CD4+ or CD8+ T cells sorted from blood, obtained in a trial of the OX40 agonist ivuxolimab. These receptor sequences come from an adult with an advanced solid tumor such as melanoma, head and neck, liver or kidney cancer.

The chain combines TRBV5-1 with TRBJ2-5, with 10 bases fitting TRBD1. The germline V gene encodes CDR1 SGHRS and CDR2 YFSETQ. The J segment lost 5 bases and the V segment lost 3 bases, leaving 16 bases of the junction unmatched. The CDR3 runs 18 residues. The CDR3 reads CASSSMGDRGWGWETQYF. CDR3 nucleotide sequence: TGCGCCAGCAGCTCCATGGGGGACAGGGGATGGGGCTGGGAGACCCAGTACTTC.

The chain recombines TRBV9 with TRBJ2-2; 9 bases are a match to TRBD1. Trimming removed 4 bases from V and 4 bases from J; junction bases left unmatched: 5. The germline V gene encodes CDR1 SGDLS and CDR2 YYNGEE. The CDR3 contains 15 residues. CDR3 protein: CASSSGTGSTGELFF. CDR3 in DNA: TGTGCCAGCAGCTCCGGGACAGGGAGCACCGGGGAGCTGTTTTTT.

This clone was observed a few times. The chain links TRBV2 to TRBJ2-7; D is unclear. The germline V gene encodes CDR1 SNHLY and CDR2 FYNNEI. This CDR3 has 11 amino acids. Trimming cost V 5 bases and J 6 bases, with 8 bases left between them. The CDR3 spells CASSIRREQYF. The CDR3, as DNA: TGTGCCAGCAGTATCAGGCGCGAGCAGTACTTC.

The CDR3 is CASVREKLFF. DNA for the CDR3: TGTGCCAGCGTGAGGGAAAAACTGTTTTTT. This chain joins TRBV2 and TRBJ1-4; D uncertain. The V and J ends lost 8 bases and 8 bases respectively, with 6 bases between them. There are 10 residues in the CDR3. The germline V gene encodes CDR1 SNHLY and CDR2 FYNNEI.

The chain carries TRBV7-3 and TRBJ2-5; D is ambiguous. Germline assignment: CDR1 SGHTA and CDR2 FQGTGA. CDR3 length equals 15 residues. Trimming left V 0 bases short and J 5 bases short, with 13 bases between. The CDR3 region has the DNA TGTGCCAGCAGCTTAACAGGGTTACCACGGGAGACCCAGTACTTC. Amino acid sequence: CASSLTGLPRETQYF.

The V call is TRBV6-1, the J call TRBJ2-6; D may be TRBD2 (5 bases). From germline, CDR1 is MNHNS and CDR2 SASEGT. This CDR3 is built from 16 residues. V gave up 2 bases and J gave up 4 bases, with 12 bases separating them. The CDR3 coding sequence is TGTGCCAGCAGTGAATCCTCGGGATCGGGGGCCAACGTCCTGACTTTC. Translation gives CASSESSGSGANVLTF.

This clone was detected only once. The chain links TRBV19 to TRBJ1-1; 10 bases map to TRBD1. Losses at the gene ends were 9 bases for V and 5 bases for J; bases not matched to a gene: 3. CDR1 LNHDA and CDR2 SQIVND come from the germline V gene (reference sequence). CDR3 length equals 12 residues. CDR3 bases: TGTGCCAGCAGGGACAGGGGTACTGAAGCTTTCTTT. The encoded protein is CASRDRGTEAFF.

The chain is built from TRBV6-1 and TRBJ2-3; D ambiguous. This CDR3 is 14 amino acids long. V lost 1 base, J lost 1 base, and 6 bases lay in between. Germline V gene sequence: CDR1 MNHNS, CDR2 SASEGT. The chain's CDR3 is CASSEGLGTDTQYF. CDR3 in DNA: TGTGCCAGCAGTGAAGGGCTAGGCACAGATACGCAGTATTTT.

The J gene is TRBJ2-5, the V gene TRBV29-1; D uncertain. The J call may not be correct, given that the DNA end is closer to TRBJ2-7. The CDR3 has 14 amino acids. Looked up from germline, CDR1 is SQVTM and CDR2 is ANQGSEA. The CDR3 loop reads CSVTGHRSSYEQYF. In DNA, the CDR3 is TGCAGCGTTACCGGCCATCGGAGCTCCTACGAGCAGTACTTC.

The chain recombines TRBV30 with TRBJ2-2; the D gene could be TRBD1 or TRBD2 (7 bases each). Germline V gives CDR1 GTSNPN, CDR2 SVGIG (reference sequence). The CDR3 loop spans 15 amino acids. Trimming shortened V by 7 bases and J by 7 bases, and 22 bases separated the two germline ends. In nucleotides, the CDR3 is TGTGCCTCCTCCCCGGCAGGGGGGGTGAGCGGGGAGCTGTTTTTT. Its translation: CASSPAGGVSGELFF.

The chain has TRBV6-1 and TRBJ2-3; 10 bases agree with TRBD2. Trimming took 4 bases from V and 0 from J; bases not matched to a gene: 4. Germline values: CDR1 MNHNS, CDR2 SASEGT. CDR3 length: 16 residues. The CDR3 reads CASSVFSGRSTDTQYF. The CDR3 coding sequence is TGTGCCAGCAGTGTATTTAGCGGGAGGAGCACAGATACGCAGTATTTT.

The chain employs TRBV20-1 and TRBJ2-2, with unresolved D. CDR3 length: 11 residues. Germline V gene sequence: CDR1 DFQATT, CDR2 SNEGSKA (reference sequence). V shed 2 bases and J shed 7 bases, with 5 bases lying between them. The CDR3 spells CSARIRGELFF. CDR3 in DNA: TGCAGTGCTAGAATTCGCGGGGAGCTGTTTTTT.

The CDR3 DNA follows: TGCACCAGCAGCCAGGGGTGGGTCCAGGGACGTAACTATGGCTACACCTTC. It encodes CTSSQGWVQGRNYGYTF. V usage is TRBV1 and J usage is TRBJ1-2. TRBV1 represents a pseudogene. This CDR3 has 17 residues.

The chain couples TRBV5-6 to TRBJ2-5, with 8 bases fitting TRBD2. CDR3 length equals 17 residues. J lost 1 base, V lost 0 bases, and 8 bases had no gene match. Germline lookup yields CDR1 SGHDT and CDR2 YYEEEE. CDR3 loop: CASSLEREPTLQETQYF. DNA for the CDR3: TGTGCCAGCAGCTTGGAGCGGGAGCCGACCCTCCAAGAGACCCAGTACTTC.